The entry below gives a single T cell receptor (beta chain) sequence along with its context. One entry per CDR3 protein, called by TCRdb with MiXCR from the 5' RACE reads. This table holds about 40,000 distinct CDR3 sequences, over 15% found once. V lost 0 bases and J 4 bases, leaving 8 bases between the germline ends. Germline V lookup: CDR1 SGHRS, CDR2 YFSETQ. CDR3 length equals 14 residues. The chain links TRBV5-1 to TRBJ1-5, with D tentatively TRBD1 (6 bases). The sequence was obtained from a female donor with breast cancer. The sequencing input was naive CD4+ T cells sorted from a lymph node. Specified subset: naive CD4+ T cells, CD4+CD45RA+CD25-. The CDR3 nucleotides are TGCGCCAGCAGCTTGGGACAGGAGAATCAGCCCCAGCATTTT. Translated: CASSLGQENQPQHF. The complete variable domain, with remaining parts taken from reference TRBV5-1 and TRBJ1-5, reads KAGVTQTPRYLIKTRGQQVTLSCSPISGHRSVSWYQQTPGQGLQFLFEYFSETQRNKGNFPGRFSGRQFSNSRSEMNVSTLELGDSALYLCASSLGQENQPQHFGDGTRLSIL.